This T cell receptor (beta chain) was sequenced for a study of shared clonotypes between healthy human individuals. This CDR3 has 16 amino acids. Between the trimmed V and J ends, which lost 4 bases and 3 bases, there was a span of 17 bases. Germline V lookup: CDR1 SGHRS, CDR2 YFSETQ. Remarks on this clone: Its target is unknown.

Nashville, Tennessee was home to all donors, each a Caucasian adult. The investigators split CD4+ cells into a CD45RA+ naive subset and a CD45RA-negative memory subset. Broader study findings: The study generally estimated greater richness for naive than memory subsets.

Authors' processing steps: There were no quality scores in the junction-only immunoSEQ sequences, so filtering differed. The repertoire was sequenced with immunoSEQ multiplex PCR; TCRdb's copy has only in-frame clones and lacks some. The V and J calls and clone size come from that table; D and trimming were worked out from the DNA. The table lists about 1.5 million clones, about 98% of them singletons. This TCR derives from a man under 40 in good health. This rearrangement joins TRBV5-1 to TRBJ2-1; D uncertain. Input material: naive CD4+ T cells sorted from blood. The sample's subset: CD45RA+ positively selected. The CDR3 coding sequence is TGCGCCAGCAGCCTAAGGATAACCAGGTTCTACAATGAGCAGTTCTTC. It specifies CASSLRITRFYNEQFF.